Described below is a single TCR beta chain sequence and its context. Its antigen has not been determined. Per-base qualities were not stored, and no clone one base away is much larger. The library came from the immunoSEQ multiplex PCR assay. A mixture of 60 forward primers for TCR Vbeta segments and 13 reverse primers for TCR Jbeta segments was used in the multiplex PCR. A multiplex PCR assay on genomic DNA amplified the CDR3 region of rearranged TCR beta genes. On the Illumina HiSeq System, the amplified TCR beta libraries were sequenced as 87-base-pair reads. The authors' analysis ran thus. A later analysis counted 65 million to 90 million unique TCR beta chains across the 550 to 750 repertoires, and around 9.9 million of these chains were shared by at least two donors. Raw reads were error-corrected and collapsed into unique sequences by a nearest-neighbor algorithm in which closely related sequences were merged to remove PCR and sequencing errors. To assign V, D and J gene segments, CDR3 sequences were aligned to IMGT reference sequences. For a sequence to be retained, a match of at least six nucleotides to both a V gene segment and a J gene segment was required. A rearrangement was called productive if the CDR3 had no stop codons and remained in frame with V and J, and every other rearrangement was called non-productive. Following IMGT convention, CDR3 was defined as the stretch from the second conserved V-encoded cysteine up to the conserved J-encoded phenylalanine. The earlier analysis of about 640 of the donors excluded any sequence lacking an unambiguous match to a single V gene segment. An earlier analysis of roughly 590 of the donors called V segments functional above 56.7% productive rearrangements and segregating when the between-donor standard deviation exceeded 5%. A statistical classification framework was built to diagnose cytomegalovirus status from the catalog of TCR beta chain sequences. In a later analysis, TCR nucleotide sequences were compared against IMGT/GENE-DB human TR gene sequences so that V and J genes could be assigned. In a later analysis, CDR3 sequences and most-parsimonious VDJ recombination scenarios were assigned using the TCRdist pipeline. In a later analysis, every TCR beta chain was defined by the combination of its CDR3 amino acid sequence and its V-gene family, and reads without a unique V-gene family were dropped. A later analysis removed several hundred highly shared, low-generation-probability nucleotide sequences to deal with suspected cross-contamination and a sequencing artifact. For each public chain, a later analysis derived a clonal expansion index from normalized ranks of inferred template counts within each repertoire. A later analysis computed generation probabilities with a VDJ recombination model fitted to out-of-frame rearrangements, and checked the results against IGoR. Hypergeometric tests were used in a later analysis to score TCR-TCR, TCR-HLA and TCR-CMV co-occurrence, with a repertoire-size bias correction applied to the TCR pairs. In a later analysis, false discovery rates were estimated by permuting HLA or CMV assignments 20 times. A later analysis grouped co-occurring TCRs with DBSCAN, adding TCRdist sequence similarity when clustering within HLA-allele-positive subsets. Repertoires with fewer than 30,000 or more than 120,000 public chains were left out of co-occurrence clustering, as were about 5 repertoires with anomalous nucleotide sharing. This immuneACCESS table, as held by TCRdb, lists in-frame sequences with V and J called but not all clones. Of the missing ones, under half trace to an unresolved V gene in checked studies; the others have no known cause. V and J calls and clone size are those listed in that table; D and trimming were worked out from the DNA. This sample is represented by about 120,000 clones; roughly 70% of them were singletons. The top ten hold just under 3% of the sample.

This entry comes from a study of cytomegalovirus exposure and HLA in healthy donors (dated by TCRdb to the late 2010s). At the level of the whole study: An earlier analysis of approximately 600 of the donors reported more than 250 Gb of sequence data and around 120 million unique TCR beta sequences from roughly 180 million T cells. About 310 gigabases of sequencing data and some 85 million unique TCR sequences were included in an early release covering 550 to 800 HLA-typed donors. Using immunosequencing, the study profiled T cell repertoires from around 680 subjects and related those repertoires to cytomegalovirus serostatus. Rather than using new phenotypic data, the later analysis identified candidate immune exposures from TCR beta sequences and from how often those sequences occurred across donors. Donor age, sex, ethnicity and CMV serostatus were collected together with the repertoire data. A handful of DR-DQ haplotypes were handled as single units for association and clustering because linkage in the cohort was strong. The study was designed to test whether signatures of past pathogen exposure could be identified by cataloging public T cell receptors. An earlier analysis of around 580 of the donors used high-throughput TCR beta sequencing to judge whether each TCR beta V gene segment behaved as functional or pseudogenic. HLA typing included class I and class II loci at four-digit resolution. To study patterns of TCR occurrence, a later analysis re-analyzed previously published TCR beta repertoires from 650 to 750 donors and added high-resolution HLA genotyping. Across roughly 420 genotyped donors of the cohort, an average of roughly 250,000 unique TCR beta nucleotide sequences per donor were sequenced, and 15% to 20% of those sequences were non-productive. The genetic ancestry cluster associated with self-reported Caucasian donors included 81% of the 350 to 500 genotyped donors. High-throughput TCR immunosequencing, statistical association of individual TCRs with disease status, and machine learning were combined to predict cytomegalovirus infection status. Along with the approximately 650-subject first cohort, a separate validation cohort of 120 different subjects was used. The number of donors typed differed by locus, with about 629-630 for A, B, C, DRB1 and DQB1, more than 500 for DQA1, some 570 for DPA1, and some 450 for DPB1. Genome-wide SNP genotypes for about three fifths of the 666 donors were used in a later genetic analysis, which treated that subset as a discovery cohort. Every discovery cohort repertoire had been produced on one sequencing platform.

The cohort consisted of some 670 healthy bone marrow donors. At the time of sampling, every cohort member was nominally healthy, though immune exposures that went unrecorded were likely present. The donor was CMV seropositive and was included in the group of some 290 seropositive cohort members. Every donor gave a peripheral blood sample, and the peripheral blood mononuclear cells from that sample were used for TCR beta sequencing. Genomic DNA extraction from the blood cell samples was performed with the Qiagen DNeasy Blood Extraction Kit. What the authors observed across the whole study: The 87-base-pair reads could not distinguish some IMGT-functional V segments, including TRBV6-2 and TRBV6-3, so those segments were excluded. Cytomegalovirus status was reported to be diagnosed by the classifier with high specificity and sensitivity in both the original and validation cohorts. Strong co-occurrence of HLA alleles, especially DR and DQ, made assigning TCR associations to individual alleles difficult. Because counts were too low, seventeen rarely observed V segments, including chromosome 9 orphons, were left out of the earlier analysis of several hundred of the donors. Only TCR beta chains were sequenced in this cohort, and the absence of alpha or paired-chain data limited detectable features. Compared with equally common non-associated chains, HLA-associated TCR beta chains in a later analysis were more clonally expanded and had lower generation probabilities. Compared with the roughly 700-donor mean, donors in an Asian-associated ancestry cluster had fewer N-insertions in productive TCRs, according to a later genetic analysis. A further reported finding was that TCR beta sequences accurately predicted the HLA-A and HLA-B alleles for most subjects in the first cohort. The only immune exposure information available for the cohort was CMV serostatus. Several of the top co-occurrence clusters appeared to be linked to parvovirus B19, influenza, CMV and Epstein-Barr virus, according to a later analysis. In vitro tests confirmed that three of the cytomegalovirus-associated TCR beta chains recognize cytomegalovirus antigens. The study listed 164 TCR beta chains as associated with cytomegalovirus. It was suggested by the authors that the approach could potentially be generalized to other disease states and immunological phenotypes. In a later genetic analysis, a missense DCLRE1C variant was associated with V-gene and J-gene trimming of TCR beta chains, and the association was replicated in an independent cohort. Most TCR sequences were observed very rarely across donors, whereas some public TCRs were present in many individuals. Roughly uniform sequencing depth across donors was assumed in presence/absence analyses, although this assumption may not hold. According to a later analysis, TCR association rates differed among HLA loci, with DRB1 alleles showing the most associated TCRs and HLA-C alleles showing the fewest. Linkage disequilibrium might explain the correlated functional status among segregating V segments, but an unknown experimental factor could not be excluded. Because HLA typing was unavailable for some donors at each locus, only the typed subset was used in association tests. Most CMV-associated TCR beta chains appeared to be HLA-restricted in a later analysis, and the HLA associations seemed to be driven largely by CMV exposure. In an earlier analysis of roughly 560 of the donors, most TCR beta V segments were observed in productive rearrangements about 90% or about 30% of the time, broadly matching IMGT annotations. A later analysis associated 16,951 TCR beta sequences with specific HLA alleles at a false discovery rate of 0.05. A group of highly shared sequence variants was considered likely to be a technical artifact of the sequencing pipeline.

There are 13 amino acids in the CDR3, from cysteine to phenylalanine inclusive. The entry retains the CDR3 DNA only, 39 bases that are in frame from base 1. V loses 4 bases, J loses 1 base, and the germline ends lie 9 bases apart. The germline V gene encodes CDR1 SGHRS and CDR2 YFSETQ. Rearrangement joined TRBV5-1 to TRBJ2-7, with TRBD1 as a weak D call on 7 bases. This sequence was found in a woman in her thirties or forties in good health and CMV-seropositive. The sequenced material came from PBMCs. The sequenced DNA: TGCGCCAGCAGCGCGGGACAGTCCTACGAGCAGTACTTC. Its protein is CASSAGQSYEQYF.